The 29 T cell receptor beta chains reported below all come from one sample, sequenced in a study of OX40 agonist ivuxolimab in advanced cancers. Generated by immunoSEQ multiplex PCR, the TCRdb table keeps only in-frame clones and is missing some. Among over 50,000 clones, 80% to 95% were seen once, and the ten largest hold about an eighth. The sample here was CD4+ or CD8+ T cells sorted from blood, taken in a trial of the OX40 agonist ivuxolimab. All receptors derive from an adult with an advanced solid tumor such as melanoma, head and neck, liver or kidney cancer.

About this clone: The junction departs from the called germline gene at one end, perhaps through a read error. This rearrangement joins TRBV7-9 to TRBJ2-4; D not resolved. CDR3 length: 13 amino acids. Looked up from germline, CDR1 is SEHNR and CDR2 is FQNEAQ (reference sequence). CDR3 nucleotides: TGTGCCGGCAGTTTGAGGCCAGAAAACATTCAGTACTTC. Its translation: CAGSLRPENIQYF.

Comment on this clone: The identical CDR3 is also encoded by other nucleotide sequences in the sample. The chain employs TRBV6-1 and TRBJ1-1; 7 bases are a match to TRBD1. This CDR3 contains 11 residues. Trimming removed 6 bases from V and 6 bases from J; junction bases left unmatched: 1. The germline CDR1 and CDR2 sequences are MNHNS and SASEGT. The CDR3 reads CASRQGSEAFF. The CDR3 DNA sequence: TGTGCCAGCAGACAGGGGTCTGAAGCTTTCTTT.

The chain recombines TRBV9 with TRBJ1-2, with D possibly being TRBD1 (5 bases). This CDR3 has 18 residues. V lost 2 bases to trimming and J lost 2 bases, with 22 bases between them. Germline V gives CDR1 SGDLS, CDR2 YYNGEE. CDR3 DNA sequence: TGTGCCAGCAGCGTTACCGGGGGATTATTGGACCCGAACTATGGCTACACCTTC. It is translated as CASSVTGGLLDPNYGYTF.

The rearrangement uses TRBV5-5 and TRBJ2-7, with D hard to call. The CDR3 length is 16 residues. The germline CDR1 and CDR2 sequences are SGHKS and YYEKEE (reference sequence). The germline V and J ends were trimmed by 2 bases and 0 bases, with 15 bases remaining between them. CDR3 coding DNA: TGTGCCAGCAGCTTCCCGGACGGATTGAGCTCCTACGAGCAGTACTTC. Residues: CASSFPDGLSSYEQYF.

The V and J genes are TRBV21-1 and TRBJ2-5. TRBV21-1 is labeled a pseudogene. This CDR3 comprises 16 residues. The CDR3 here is CASSKRRRGGWETQYF. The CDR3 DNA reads TGTGCCAGCAGCAAAAGGCGACGAGGGGGGTGGGAGACCCAGTACTTC.

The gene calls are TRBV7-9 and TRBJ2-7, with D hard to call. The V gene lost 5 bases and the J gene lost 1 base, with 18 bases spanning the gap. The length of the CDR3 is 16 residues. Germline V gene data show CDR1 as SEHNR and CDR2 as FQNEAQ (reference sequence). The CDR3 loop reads CASSAQTSTVSYEQYF. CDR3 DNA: TGTGCCAGCAGCGCCCAGACATCGACCGTTTCCTACGAGCAGTACTTC.

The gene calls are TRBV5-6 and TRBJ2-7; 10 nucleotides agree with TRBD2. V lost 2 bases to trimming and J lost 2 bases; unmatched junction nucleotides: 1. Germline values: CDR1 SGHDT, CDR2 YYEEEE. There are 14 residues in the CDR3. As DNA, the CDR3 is TGTGCCAGCAGCTTTAGCGGGAGGACCTACGAGCAGTACTTC. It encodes CASSFSGRTYEQYF.

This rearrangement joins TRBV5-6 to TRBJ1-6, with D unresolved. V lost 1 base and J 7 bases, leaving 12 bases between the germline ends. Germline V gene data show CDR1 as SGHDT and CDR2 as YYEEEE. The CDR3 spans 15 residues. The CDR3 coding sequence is TGTGCCAGCAGCTTGTGGGGTTTTGACAATTCACCCCTCCACTTT. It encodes CASSLWGFDNSPLHF.

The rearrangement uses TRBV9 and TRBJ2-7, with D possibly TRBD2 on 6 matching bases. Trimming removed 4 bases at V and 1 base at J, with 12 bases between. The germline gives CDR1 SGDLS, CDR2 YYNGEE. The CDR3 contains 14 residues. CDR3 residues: CASSLGTESYEQYF. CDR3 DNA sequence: TGTGCCAGCAGCCTTGGGACTGAATCCTACGAGCAGTACTTC.

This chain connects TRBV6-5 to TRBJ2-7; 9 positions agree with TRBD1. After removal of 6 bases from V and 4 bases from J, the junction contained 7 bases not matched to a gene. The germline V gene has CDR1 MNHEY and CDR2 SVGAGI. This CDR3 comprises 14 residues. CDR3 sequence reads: CASSPTGGGYEQYF. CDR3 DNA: TGTGCCAGCAGCCCGACAGGGGGAGGATACGAGCAGTACTTC.

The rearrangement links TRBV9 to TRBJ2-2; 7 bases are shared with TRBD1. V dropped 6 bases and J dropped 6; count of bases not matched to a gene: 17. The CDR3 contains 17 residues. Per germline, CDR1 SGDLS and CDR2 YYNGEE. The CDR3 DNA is TGTGCCAGCACCCCCCGACCCGGGACAGTTTTAGCCGGGGAGCTGTTTTTT. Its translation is CASTPRPGTVLAGELFF.

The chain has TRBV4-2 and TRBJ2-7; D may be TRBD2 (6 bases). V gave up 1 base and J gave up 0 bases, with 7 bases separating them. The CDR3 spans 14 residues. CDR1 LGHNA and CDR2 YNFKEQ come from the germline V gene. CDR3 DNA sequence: TGTGCCAGCAGCCAAGGGGGGGTCTCCTACGAGCAGTACTTC. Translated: CASSQGGVSYEQYF.

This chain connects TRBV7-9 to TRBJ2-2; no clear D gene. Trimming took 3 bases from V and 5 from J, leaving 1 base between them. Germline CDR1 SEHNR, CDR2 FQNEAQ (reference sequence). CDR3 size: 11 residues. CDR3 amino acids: CASSLTGELFF. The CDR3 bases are TGTGCCAGCAGCTTGACCGGGGAGCTGTTTTTT.

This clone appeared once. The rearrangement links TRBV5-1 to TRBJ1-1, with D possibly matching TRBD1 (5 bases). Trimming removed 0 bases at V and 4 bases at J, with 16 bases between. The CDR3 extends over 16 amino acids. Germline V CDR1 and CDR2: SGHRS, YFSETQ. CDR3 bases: TGCGCCAGCAGCTTGGCTATAATGTCAGGGATCACTGAAGCTTTCTTT. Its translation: CASSLAIMSGITEAFF.

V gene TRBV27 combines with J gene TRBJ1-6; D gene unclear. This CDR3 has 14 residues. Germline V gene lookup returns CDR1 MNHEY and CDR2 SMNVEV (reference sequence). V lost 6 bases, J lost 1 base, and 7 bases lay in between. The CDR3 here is CASSRPSYNSPLHF. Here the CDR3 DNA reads TGTGCCAGCAGCCGTCCTTCCTATAATTCACCCCTCCACTTT.

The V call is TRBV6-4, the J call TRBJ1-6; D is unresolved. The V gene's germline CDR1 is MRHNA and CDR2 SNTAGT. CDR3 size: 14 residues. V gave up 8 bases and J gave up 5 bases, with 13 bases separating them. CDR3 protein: CASSSSEDNSPLHF. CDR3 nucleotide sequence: TGTGCCAGCTCTTCGTCTGAAGATAATTCACCCCTCCACTTT.

This CDR3 is CASSQNYVNTEAFF. As DNA, the CDR3 is TGCGCCAGCAGCCAGAACTACGTTAACACTGAAGCTTTCTTT. The chain carries TRBV4-1 and TRBJ1-1; D call uncertain. CDR3 length equals 14 residues. CDR1 and CDR2 from the germline V gene are MGHRA and YSYEKL. With 3 bases removed from V and 2 bases from J, the gap between germline ends came to 10 bases.

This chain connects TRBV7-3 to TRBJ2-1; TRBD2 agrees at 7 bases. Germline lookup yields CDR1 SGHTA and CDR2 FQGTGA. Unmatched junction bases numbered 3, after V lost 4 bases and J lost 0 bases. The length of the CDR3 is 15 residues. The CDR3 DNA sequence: TGTGCCAGCAGCTATAGCGGGTCCTCCTACAATGAGCAGTTCTTC. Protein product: CASSYSGSSYNEQFF. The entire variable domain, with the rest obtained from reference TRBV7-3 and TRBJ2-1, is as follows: GAGVSQTPSNKVTEKGKYVELRCDPISGHTALYWYRQSLGQGPEFLIYFQGTGAADDSGLPNDRFFAVRPEGSVSTLKIQRTERGDSAVYLCASSYSGSSYNEQFFGPGTRLTVL.

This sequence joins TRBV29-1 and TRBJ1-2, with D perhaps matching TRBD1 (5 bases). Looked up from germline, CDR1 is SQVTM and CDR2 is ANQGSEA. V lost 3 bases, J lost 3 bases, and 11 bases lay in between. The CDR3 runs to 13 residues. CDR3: CSVDASGHYGYTF. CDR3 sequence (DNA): TGCAGCGTTGATGCATCAGGGCACTATGGCTACACCTTC.

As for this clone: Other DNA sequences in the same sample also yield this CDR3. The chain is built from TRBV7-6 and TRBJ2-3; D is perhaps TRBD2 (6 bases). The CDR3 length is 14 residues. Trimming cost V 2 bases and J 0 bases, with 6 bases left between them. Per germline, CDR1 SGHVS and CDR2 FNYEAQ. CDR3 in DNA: TGTGCCAGCAGCTTACGGGGGAGCACAGATACGCAGTATTTT. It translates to CASSLRGSTDTQYF. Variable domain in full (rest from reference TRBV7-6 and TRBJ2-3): GAGVSQSPRYKVTKRGQDVALRCDPISGHVSLYWYRQALGQGPEFLTYFNYEAQQDKSGLPNDRFSAERPEGSISTLTIQRTEQRDSAMYRCASSLRGSTDTQYFGPGTRLTVL.

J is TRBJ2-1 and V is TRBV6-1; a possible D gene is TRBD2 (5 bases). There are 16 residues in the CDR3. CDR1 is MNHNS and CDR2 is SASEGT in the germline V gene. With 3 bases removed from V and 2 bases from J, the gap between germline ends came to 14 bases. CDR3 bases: TGTGCCAGCAGTGATATCGGGGAGAGTCCCTACAATGAGCAGTTCTTC. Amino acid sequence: CASSDIGESPYNEQFF.

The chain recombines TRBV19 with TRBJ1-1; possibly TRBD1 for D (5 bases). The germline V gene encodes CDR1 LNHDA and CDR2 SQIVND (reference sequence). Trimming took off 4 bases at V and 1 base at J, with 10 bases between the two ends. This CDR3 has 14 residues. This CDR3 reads CASSTRGGNTEAFF. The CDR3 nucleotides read TGTGCCAGTAGTACCCGGGGGGGGAACACTGAAGCTTTCTTT.

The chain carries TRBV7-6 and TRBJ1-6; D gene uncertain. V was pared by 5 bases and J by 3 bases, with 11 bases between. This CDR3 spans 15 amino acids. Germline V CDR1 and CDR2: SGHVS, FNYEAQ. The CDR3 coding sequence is TGTGCCAGCAGCGAGACCATAAGCTATAATTCACCCCTCCACTTT. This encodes CASSETISYNSPLHF.

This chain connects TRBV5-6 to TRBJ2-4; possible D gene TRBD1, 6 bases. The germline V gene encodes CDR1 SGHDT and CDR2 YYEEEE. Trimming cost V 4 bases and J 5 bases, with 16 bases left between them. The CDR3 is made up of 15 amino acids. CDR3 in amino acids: CASSLQWDNENIQYF. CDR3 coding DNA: TGTGCCAGCAGCCTACAGTGGGACAACGAAAACATTCAGTACTTC.

CDR3 nucleotides: TGCAGCGTAGGGGACGGGGATGAAAAACTGTTTTTT. It is translated as CSVGDGDEKLFF. This chain joins TRBV29-1 and TRBJ1-4; possible D gene TRBD1, 5 bases. This CDR3 has 12 amino acids. CDR1 and CDR2 from the germline V gene are SQVTM and ANQGSEA. V was cut by 6 bases and J by 6 bases, with 11 bases left in between.

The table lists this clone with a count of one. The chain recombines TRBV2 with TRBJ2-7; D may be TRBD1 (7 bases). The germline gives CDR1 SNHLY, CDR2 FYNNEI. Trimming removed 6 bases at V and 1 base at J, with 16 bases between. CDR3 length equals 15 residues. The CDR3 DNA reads TGTGCCAGCAGCCCCCGGACAGGACTATCCTACGAGCAGTACTTC. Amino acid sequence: CASSPRTGLSYEQYF.

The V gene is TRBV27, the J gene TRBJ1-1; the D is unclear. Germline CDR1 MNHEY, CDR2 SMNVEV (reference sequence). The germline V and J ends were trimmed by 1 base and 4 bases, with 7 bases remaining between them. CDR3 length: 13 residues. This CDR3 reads CASSLLTGTEAFF. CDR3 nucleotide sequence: TGTGCCAGCAGTTTATTGACGGGCACTGAAGCTTTCTTT.

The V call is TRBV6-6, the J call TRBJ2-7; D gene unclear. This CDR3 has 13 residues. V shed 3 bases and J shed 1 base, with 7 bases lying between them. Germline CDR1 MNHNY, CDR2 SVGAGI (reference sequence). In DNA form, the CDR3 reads TGTGCCAGCAGTTATGAACATTCCTACGAGCAGTACTTC. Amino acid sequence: CASSYEHSYEQYF.

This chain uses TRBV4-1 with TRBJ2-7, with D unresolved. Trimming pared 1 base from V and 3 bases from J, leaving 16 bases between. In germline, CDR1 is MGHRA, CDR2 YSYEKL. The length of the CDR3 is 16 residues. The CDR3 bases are TGCGCCAGCAGCCAAGTATCGGCCCCTTCCTTCTACGAGCAGTACTTC. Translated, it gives CASSQVSAPSFYEQYF.